The clone carrying this T cell receptor beta chain was seen only once. This sample stems from a study of blood T cell repertoires in COVID-19. Study-wide background: Material from acute and convalescent COVID-19 was sourced from the United States, Italy and Spain. PBMCs, B-cell-depleted T cells, or T cells provided the cDNA or gDNA that made up the material.

The assay was immunoSEQ multiplex PCR, and TCRdb's table has in-frame clones only and misses some. The data hold 290,000 or so clones, with 87% observed a single time. The material sequenced was peripheral blood. This receptor was obtained from a man between 18 and 35 years old with active or convalescent COVID-19.

As DNA, the CDR3 is TGTGCCAGCAGTCCTTTCCCAGGGTCCTCCTACGAGCAGTACTTC. Protein sequence: CASSPFPGSSYEQYF. The rearrangement uses TRBV27 and TRBJ2-7; D perhaps matches TRBD1 (5 bases). Trimming shortened V by 5 bases and J by 0 bases, and 14 bases separated the two germline ends. This CDR3 is built from 15 residues. CDR1 is MNHEY, CDR2 SMNVEV, per germline (reference sequence).